One and the same sample provided the 21 T cell receptor beta chains below, sequenced in a study of breast tumors, draining lymph nodes, adjacent tissues. Breast cancer patients provided tissue from their axillary draining lymph nodes. TCRdb processed the multiplex PCR reads anew with MiXCR; each CDR3 protein has one entry. The sample includes around 250,000 distinct CDR3 sequences, 30% to 35% of them seen just once. Specimen: axillary lymph node tissue. The receptors stem from a female donor with breast cancer. Some clones in this sample may be carry-over from other donors' samples.

This clonotype was observed many times. The chain employs TRBV7-2 and TRBJ1-3; D is unclear. The CDR3 loop spans 17 amino acids. Between the trimmed V and J ends, which lost 3 bases and 3 bases, there was a span of 18 bases. Germline CDR1 and CDR2: SGHTA and FQGNSA. CDR3 in amino acids: CASSFKMGQNFGNTIYF. The CDR3 DNA follows: TGTGCCAGCAGCTTTAAGATGGGCCAAAACTTTGGAAACACCATATATTTT.

This clonotype was detected ten times or more. CDR3 region: CSAFDRGRGTDTQYF. The CDR3 coding sequence is TGCAGTGCGTTCGACAGGGGAAGGGGGACAGATACGCAGTATTTT. The chain combines TRBV20-1 with TRBJ2-3, with 8 bases that match TRBD1. Unmatched junction bases numbered 11, after V lost 6 bases and J lost 3 bases. This CDR3 is 15 amino acids long. From germline, CDR1 is DFQATT and CDR2 SNEGSKA (reference sequence).

This clonotype was detected ten times or more. The V call is TRBV20-1, the J call TRBJ1-2; a possible D gene is TRBD1 (6 bases). Deletions cut 3 bases from V and 1 base from J, with 24 bases between. CDR3 size: 18 residues. Germline V gene lookup returns CDR1 DFQATT and CDR2 SNEGSKA (reference sequence). CDR3 protein: CSASGGGGLLRGNYGYTF. CDR3 bases: TGCAGTGCTAGTGGAGGGGGAGGACTCCTGAGGGGTAACTATGGCTACACCTTC.

The J gene is TRBJ1-5, the V gene TRBV2, with D maybe TRBD1 (5 bases). This CDR3 region has 14 residues. Germline lookup yields CDR1 SNHLY and CDR2 FYNNEI. The V end was cut by 5 bases, the J end by 7 bases, with 15 bases between. The CDR3 loop is CASSYSSGGQPQHF. The CDR3 region has the DNA TGTGCCAGCAGTTACTCATCGGGGGGACAGCCCCAGCATTTT.

This clonotype has at least ten counts. This chain connects TRBV2 to TRBJ2-5; weak D call: TRBD2 (7 bases). The CDR3 runs 15 residues. Germline CDR1 reads SNHLY; CDR2 reads FYNNEI. Trimming cost V 10 bases and J 3 bases, with 21 bases left between them. The CDR3 spells CAIEGGRLAEETQYF. In nucleotides, the CDR3 is TGTGCCATCGAGGGGGGGAGGCTAGCGGAAGAGACCCAGTACTTC.

Only one count was recorded for this clonotype. The chain links TRBV9 to TRBJ2-1, with TRBD2 as a possible D gene (6 bases). V lost 4 bases and J lost 7, with 24 bases in between. From germline, CDR1 is SGDLS and CDR2 YYNGEE. The CDR3 has 17 amino acids. CDR3 bases: TGTGCCAGCAGCAGTCACGGGGTAGCGGATAGTAAAAATGAGCAGTTCTTC. Residues: CASSSHGVADSKNEQFF.

This clonotype showed up just a few times. CDR3 DNA: TGTGCCAGCAGTCAAGGGACTAGCGGAACCACAGATACGCAGTATTTT. Translating it yields CASSQGTSGTTDTQYF. The rearrangement joins TRBV27 to TRBJ2-3; 11 bases map to TRBD2. Germline CDR1 is MNHEY and CDR2 is SMNVEV (reference sequence). J lost 2 bases, V lost 5 bases, and 6 bases had no gene match. The CDR3 is 16 amino acids.

This clonotype has a count of ten or more. This chain connects TRBV7-2 to TRBJ1-2; TRBD1 is a possible D gene (5 bases). Germline lookup yields CDR1 SGHTA and CDR2 FQGNSA. Trimming stripped 2 bases from V and 4 bases from J, with 8 bases between. The CDR3 is made up of 13 amino acids. The CDR3 sequence is CASSLSGTYGYTF. CDR3 in DNA: TGTGCCAGCAGCTTATCGGGGACCTATGGCTACACCTTC.

The table lists this clonotype with many counts. The rearrangement joins TRBV9 to TRBJ2-2, with 15 positions matching TRBD2. V was clipped by 4 bases and J by 6 bases; unmatched bases: 4. Germline assignment: CDR1 SGDLS and CDR2 YYNGEE. The CDR3 loop spans 16 amino acids. As DNA, the CDR3 is TGTGCCAGCAGCCCAAGGACTAGCGGGGGGGCCGGGGAGCTGTTTTTT. Translation: CASSPRTSGGAGELFF. Based on the CDR3 plus reference TRBV9 and TRBJ2-2, the full variable domain is DSGVTQTPKHLITATGQRVTLRCSPRSGDLSVYWYQQSLDQGLQFLIQYYNGEERAKGNILERFSAQQFPDLHSELNLSSLELGDSALYFCASSPRTSGGAGELFFGEGSRLTVL.

The chain is built from TRBV12-3 or TRBV12-4 and TRBJ1-1, with D possibly matching TRBD1 (5 bases). Trimming pared 8 bases from V and 5 bases from J, leaving 9 bases between. The CDR3 runs to 11 residues. The CDR3 DNA sequence: TGTGCCAGCTCTTGGGGGACTGAAGCTTTCTTT. Translating gives CASSWGTEAFF.

This clonotype was seen at least ten times. The gene calls are TRBV2 and TRBJ2-7; D gene unclear. Per germline, CDR1 SNHLY and CDR2 FYNNEI. The CDR3 consists of 11 residues. V was trimmed by 5 bases and J by 4 bases, leaving 6 bases between them. The CDR3 protein is CASSRLYEQYF. Written as DNA, the CDR3 is TGTGCCAGCAGTCGATTATACGAGCAGTACTTC.

There are many counts of this clonotype. The V and J genes are TRBV24-1 and TRBJ1-2; the D gene is possibly TRBD1 (5 bases). The germline V and J ends were trimmed by 2 bases and 8 bases, with 14 bases remaining between them. The CDR3 is 14 residues long. From germline, CDR1 is KGHDR and CDR2 SFDVKD. The CDR3 nucleotides read TGTGCCACCAGTGATTCTCAACCCAGGGCCGGCTACACCTTC. It translates to CATSDSQPRAGYTF.

The chain joins TRBV5-1 to TRBJ2-5; maybe TRBD2 (6 bases). The CDR3 runs to 12 residues. The germline gives CDR1 SGHRS, CDR2 YFSETQ. Trimming took 2 bases from V and 4 from J, leaving 6 bases between them. DNA for the CDR3: TGCGCCAGCAGCTTCGGGGGAGAGACCCAGTACTTC. As protein: CASSFGGETQYF.

To note about this clonotype: This is likely a read error, given that the CDR3 carries no conserved phenylalanine or tryptophan at its end. V and J are TRBV9 and TRBJ2-7; either TRBD1 or TRBD2 may supply D (6 bases each). The germline V and J ends were trimmed by 6 bases and 5 bases, with 15 bases remaining between them. From germline, CDR1 is SGDLS and CDR2 YYNGEE. The CDR3 loop spans 13 amino acids. CDR3 region: CASTRVGGHEQYL. DNA for the CDR3: TGTGCCAGCACCAGGGTGGGGGGCCACGAGCAGTACCTC.

This clonotype was seen at least ten times. This sequence joins TRBV2 and TRBJ1-5; D is unclear. Germline CDR1 is SNHLY and CDR2 is FYNNEI. The CDR3 is made up of 15 amino acids. V was cut by 3 bases and J by 7 bases, with 16 bases left in between. The CDR3: CASSESPTLEQPQHF. For the CDR3, the DNA is TGTGCCAGCAGTGAGTCACCGACACTCGAACAGCCCCAGCATTTT.

This clonotype was recorded many times. The chain joins TRBV19 to TRBJ1-4; the match to TRBD1 covers 7 bases. The ends lost 2 bases at V and 8 bases at J; junction bases unmatched: 5. The CDR3 covers 14 residues. Per germline, CDR1 LNHDA and CDR2 SQIVND (reference sequence). CDR3 coding DNA: TGTGCCAGTAGTATAATGGCAGGGGGAGAAAAACTGTTTTTT. Protein sequence: CASSIMAGGEKLFF.

This clonotype was seen many times. The rearrangement links TRBV18 to TRBJ2-2; no definite D call. The CDR3 length is 14 residues. From germline, CDR1 is KGHSH and CDR2 LQKENI. The germline V and J ends were trimmed by 4 bases and 8 bases, with 14 bases remaining between them. The CDR3 loop is CASSLGYNGGELFF. CDR3 DNA: TGTGCCAGCTCACTTGGATACAACGGAGGGGAGCTGTTTTTT.

This clonotype appeared many times. The chain combines TRBV19 with TRBJ1-5; D perhaps matches TRBD1 (6 bases). Germline assignment: CDR1 LNHDA and CDR2 SQIVND (reference sequence). V was pared by 5 bases and J by 7 bases, with 12 bases between. This CDR3 spans 13 amino acids. The CDR3: CASSPVQGQPQHF. DNA for the CDR3: TGTGCCAGTAGTCCTGTACAGGGACAGCCCCAGCATTTT.

The chain is built from TRBV6-6 and TRBJ1-2; tentative D call: TRBD1 (5 bases). The CDR3 is 13 residues long. The germline V and J ends were trimmed by 8 bases and 8 bases, with 18 bases remaining between them. Per the germline V gene, CDR1 is MNHNY and CDR2 is SVGAGI (reference sequence). In DNA, the CDR3 is TGTGCCAGCCGGGGGTTGGGGTATGGAGGCTACACCTTC. Protein product: CASRGLGYGGYTF.

This clonotype has a count of ten or more. This chain uses TRBV2 with TRBJ2-1; 11 bases map to TRBD1. Germline-derived CDR1 and CDR2 are SNHLY and FYNNEI. Trimming at V came to 3 bases and at J to 7 bases, leaving 5 bases not matched to a gene. This CDR3 contains 15 residues. The CDR3 is CASSEGTGGRNEQFF. The CDR3 DNA is TGTGCCAGCAGTGAGGGGACAGGGGGGCGGAATGAGCAGTTCTTC.

This clonotype has just a few counts. It may be a read error: a sequence one base away is much more abundant. The chain has TRBV9 and TRBJ2-7; D is perhaps TRBD1 or TRBD2 (6 bases each). Germline values: CDR1 SGDLS, CDR2 YYNGEE. There are 15 residues in the CDR3. The CDR3 protein is CASSVLSGASYEPYF. Written as DNA, the CDR3 is TGTGCCAGCAGCGTACTCTCGGGGGCAAGTTACGAGCCGTACTTC.